This entry lists 29 T cell receptor beta chains sequenced from one sample in a study of regulatory T cells in long-lasting Graves disease. Time point specified: newly diagnosed GD, antithyroid drugs for less than 3 months. Following extraction of RNA from PBMCs, that RNA was used to make the TCR library. To make TCR beta libraries, researchers used iRepertoire HTBI primers and Arm-PCR of CDR3 regions. TCRdb processed the multiplex PCR reads anew with MiXCR; each CDR3 protein has one entry. The top ten hold roughly a sixth of the sample, which has around 460,000 distinct CDR3 sequences, 13% to 15% seen once. This sample also appeared in a second study, on T cells in Graves' hyperthyroidism and ophthalmopathy.

Sequencing used peripheral blood mononuclear cells (PBMCs), obtained at new diagnosis, from a patient treated with antithyroid drugs. The source is a woman aged 45-65 years with Graves disease.

This clonotype occurred a few times. This chain joins TRBV29-1 and TRBJ2-7, with D possibly being TRBD1 (5 bases). The CDR3 covers 14 residues. V was pared by 4 bases and J by 0 bases, with 13 bases between. Germline-derived CDR1 and CDR2 are SQVTM and ANQGSEA. The CDR3 loop is CSVVGRLSSYEQYF. The CDR3 region has the DNA TGCAGCGTTGTGGGGCGGTTAAGCTCCTACGAGCAGTACTTC.

V gene TRBV5-8 combines with J gene TRBJ1-4; D uncertain. The CDR3 loop spans 10 amino acids. The V end lost 7 bases, the J end lost 13 bases, and 11 bases lay between the germline ends. Germline CDR1 reads SGHTS; CDR2 reads YDEGEE. CDR3 loop: CASPRPRLFF. The CDR3 DNA reads as TGTGCCAGCCCTAGGCCCAGACTGTTTTTT.

Notes on this clonotype: A read error may be the cause here, since a much bigger clone is one base away. The genes are TRBV7-9 and TRBJ2-2, with D possibly matching TRBD2 (5 bases). Germline-derived CDR1 and CDR2 are SEHNR and FQNEAQ (reference sequence). This CDR3 region has 15 residues. V was pared by 1 base and J by 6 bases, with 12 bases between. The CDR3 nucleotides are TGTGCCAGCAGCTTAGTGTCTAGCCATGCCGGGGAGCTGTTTTTT. Encoded protein: CASSLVSSHAGELFF.

The rearrangement joins TRBV10-3 to TRBJ2-6; D is unresolved. Per germline, CDR1 ENHRY and CDR2 SYGVKD. The CDR3 covers 17 residues. Trimming took off 0 bases at V and 3 bases at J, with 12 bases between the two ends. CDR3 region: CAISESWGPGGANVLTF. DNA of the CDR3: TGTGCCATCAGTGAGTCCTGGGGTCCGGGTGGGGCCAACGTCCTGACTTTC.

This clonotype has a handful of counts. The chain recombines TRBV2 with TRBJ2-3; 9 bases match TRBD1. With V trimmed by 6 bases and J by 3 bases, 13 bases remained unmatched. Germline values: CDR1 SNHLY, CDR2 FYNNEI. The CDR3 consists of 17 residues. This CDR3 reads CASSPGQGERGTDTQYF. The CDR3 bases are TGTGCCAGCAGCCCGGGACAGGGTGAGAGGGGGACAGATACGCAGTATTTT.

This clonotype was seen many times. The chain combines TRBV6-5 with TRBJ2-1; TRBD1 might be the D (6 bases). Germline V gene lookup returns CDR1 MNHEY and CDR2 SVGAGI. The CDR3 is made up of 15 amino acids. Trimming shortened V by 2 bases and J by 1 base, and 9 bases separated the two germline ends. CDR3 region: CASSYIGTSYNEQFF. DNA of the CDR3: TGTGCCAGCAGTTACATCGGGACATCCTACAATGAGCAGTTCTTC.

The gene calls are TRBV4-3 and TRBJ2-3; D may be TRBD1 (6 bases). This CDR3 region has 15 residues. The germline CDR1 and CDR2 sequences are LGHNA and YSLEER. V was shortened by 6 bases and J by 0 bases, with 13 bases between the two germline ends. This CDR3 reads CASRPQGPSTDTQYF. In DNA form, the CDR3 reads TGCGCCAGCAGGCCACAGGGCCCTAGCACAGATACGCAGTATTTT.

This clonotype has more than one count but fewer than ten. The genes are TRBV10-3 and TRBJ1-1; a weak D match, TRBD1 (6 bases). V was clipped by 6 bases and J by 0 bases, with 11 bases between them. The CDR3 sequence is 14 residues long. Germline CDR1 ENHRY, CDR2 SYGVKD. CDR3: CAIRDTGLNTEAFF. CDR3 bases: TGTGCCATCAGAGACACAGGGTTGAACACTGAAGCTTTCTTT.

This clonotype appeared many times. The rearrangement uses TRBV6-1 and TRBJ1-1; unclear D gene. The CDR3 extends over 15 amino acids. Germline values: CDR1 MNHNS, CDR2 SASEGT. V dropped 2 bases and J dropped 2 bases, with 12 bases sitting between them. CDR3 in DNA: TGTGCCAGCAGTGAATGGACCGAAGGTAACACTGAAGCTTTCTTT. Amino acid sequence: CASSEWTEGNTEAFF.

This clonotype appeared many times. J is TRBJ2-6 and V is TRBV11-2; D is undetermined. Trimming took 5 bases from V and 0 from J, leaving 20 bases between them. CDR3 size: 19 residues. Germline CDR1 is SGHAT and CDR2 is FQNNGV. The CDR3 nucleotides are TGTGCCAGCAGCCAAGGTCGATCGCAGGCCTTCTCTGGGGCCAACGTCCTGACTTTC. This gives the protein CASSQGRSQAFSGANVLTF.

The rearrangement joins TRBV14 to TRBJ2-7; D is unclear. CDR3 length: 18 amino acids. V was trimmed by 4 bases and J by 0 bases, leaving 22 bases between them. Per germline, CDR1 SGHDN and CDR2 FVKESK. The CDR3 DNA reads as TGTGCCAGCAGCCCTACAACGCGAACGAGGCTAGTCTCCTACGAGCAGTACTTC. It translates to CASSPTTRTRLVSYEQYF. Based on the CDR3 plus reference TRBV14 and TRBJ2-7, the full variable domain is EAGVTQFPSHSVIEKGQTVTLRCDPISGHDNLYWYRRVMGKEIKFLLHFVKESKQDESGMPNNRFLAERTGGTYSTLKVQPAELEDSGVYFCASSPTTRTRLVSYEQYFGPGTRLTVT.

This clonotype was recorded only once. The chain joins TRBV18 to TRBJ2-3; 10 bases are a match to TRBD2. This CDR3 contains 20 residues. J lost 9 bases, V lost 5 bases, and 26 bases had no gene match. In germline, CDR1 is KGHSH, CDR2 LQKENI. The CDR3 region has the DNA TGTGCCAGCTCAGGATCTTCCAGGAAAATCGCTAGCGGGGGCGGCCCAACGCAGTATTTT. Translation gives CASSGSSRKIASGGGPTQYF.

Worth noting for this clonotype: No conserved phenylalanine or tryptophan ends this CDR3, so it is likely a read error. The CDR3 region has the DNA TGCGCCAGCAGCTTCCTCGGGACAGGGGGCGAGGAGACCCAGTACCTC. Translated: CASSFLGTGGEETQYL. The chain employs TRBV5-1 and TRBJ2-1, with TRBD1 matching 12 bases. TRBJ2-5 matches the DNA end more closely, so the J call is doubtful. CDR1 and CDR2 (germline): SGHRS, YFSETQ. The CDR3 length is 16 residues.

This sequence joins TRBV6-1 and TRBJ2-5; D is undetermined. Deletions cut 3 bases from V and 2 bases from J, with 7 bases between. This CDR3 comprises 13 residues. CDR1 MNHNS and CDR2 SASEGT come from the germline V gene. CDR3 in DNA: TGTGCCAGCAGTGACCCTACACAAGAGACCCAGTACTTC. Translating it yields CASSDPTQETQYF.

This clonotype was observed a handful of times. This chain joins TRBV10-3 and TRBJ1-5, with 10 bases matching TRBD1. The CDR3 contains 15 residues. V dropped 2 bases and J dropped 6; count of bases not matched to a gene: 4. Germline loops: CDR1 ENHRY, CDR2 SYGVKD. CDR3 nucleotide sequence: TGTGCCATCAGTGAGGGGACAGGGGTAGGTCAGCCCCAGCATTTT. Its translation: CAISEGTGVGQPQHF.

This clonotype was observed many times. The chain is built from TRBV6-1 and TRBJ2-5; no definite D call. Trimming removed 7 bases from V and 2 bases from J, with 17 bases in between. CDR3 length: 15 residues. Germline CDR1 reads MNHNS; CDR2 reads SASEGT. The CDR3 coding sequence is TGTGCCAGCATAGATCCCCGGACGGCACAAGAGACCCAGTACTTC. Encoded protein: CASIDPRTAQETQYF.

This clonotype was observed a few times. The chain joins TRBV15 to TRBJ2-1, with D possibly being TRBD1 or TRBD2 (5 bases each). Trimming removed 0 bases at V and 9 bases at J, with 18 bases between. The CDR3 is made up of 16 amino acids. Germline CDR1 and CDR2: LNHNV and YYDKDF (reference sequence). The CDR3, as DNA: TGTGCCACCAGCAGAGAGCCGGGACCGACTGGAGGTGAGCAGTTCTTC. Its translation: CATSREPGPTGGEQFF.

This clonotype was observed at least ten times. The CDR3 region has the DNA TGTGCCAGCAGCTCAGCCGGGACTAGCGGGTACACCGGGGAGCTGTTTTTT. Its protein is CASSSAGTSGYTGELFF. V is TRBV11-2 and J is TRBJ2-2; 12 nucleotides line up with TRBD2. There are 17 residues in the CDR3. V lost 4 bases, J lost 3 bases, and 6 bases stayed unmatched. CDR1 and CDR2 from the germline V gene are SGHAT and FQNNGV.

This chain uses TRBV3-1 with TRBJ1-2; 7 nucleotides agree with TRBD1. This CDR3 comprises 14 residues. J gave up 5 bases and V 7 bases, and 10 bases lay outside the gene matches. Germline assignment: CDR1 LGHDT and CDR2 YNNKEL (reference sequence). Here the CDR3 DNA reads TGTGCCAGCACCCAGACAGGGCTGGAGTATGGCTACACCTTC. It encodes CASTQTGLEYGYTF.

This clonotype turned up a few times. This rearrangement joins TRBV25-1 to TRBJ2-7, with D perhaps matching TRBD1 or TRBD2 (5 bases each). This CDR3 comprises 16 residues. Germline CDR1 and CDR2: MGHDK and SYGVNS. V was cut by 4 bases and J by 2 bases, with 18 bases left in between. CDR3 sequence (DNA): TGTGCCAGCAGTGCGGGCCGGGGATTAGGGGCCTACGAGCAGTACTTC. This gives the protein CASSAGRGLGAYEQYF.

This clonotype has just a few counts. This chain links TRBV9 with TRBJ1-2, with D tentatively TRBD1 (6 bases). Trimming stripped 0 bases from V and 6 bases from J, with 15 bases between. Germline V gene sequence: CDR1 SGDLS, CDR2 YYNGEE. The CDR3 totals 15 residues. The CDR3 sequence: CASSVGEGSGDGYTF. CDR3 coding DNA: TGTGCCAGCAGCGTAGGGGAAGGGTCAGGGGATGGCTACACCTTC.

This clonotype was detected many times. V is TRBV7-9 and J is TRBJ2-1, with D possibly matching TRBD2 (6 bases). Germline V gene data show CDR1 as SEHNR and CDR2 as FQNEAQ (reference sequence). Between the trimmed V and J ends, which lost 3 bases and 6 bases, there was a span of 15 bases. The CDR3 totals 15 residues. CDR3 residues: CASSFLGLRINEQFF. The DNA for the CDR3 is TGTGCCAGCAGCTTTTTGGGACTTCGGATCAATGAGCAGTTCTTC.

This clonotype has at least ten counts. The chain employs TRBV27 and TRBJ1-6; D not certain. There are 17 residues in the CDR3. V was shortened by 5 bases and J by 0 bases, with 14 bases between the two germline ends. Germline loops: CDR1 MNHEY, CDR2 SMNVEV (reference sequence). CDR3 bases: TGTGCCAGCAGTCCCGCTGCGATCAGCTCCTATAATTCACCCCTCCACTTT. Protein sequence: CASSPAAISSYNSPLHF.

This clonotype occurred a few times. V usage is TRBV5-1 and J usage is TRBJ2-3; TRBD2 matches 12 bases. Germline CDR1 is SGHRS and CDR2 is YFSETQ. The CDR3 contains 16 residues. V lost 4 bases, J lost 5 bases, and 8 bases stayed unmatched. As DNA, the CDR3 is TGCGCCAGCAGCAAGGGACTAGCGGGCCTGAGAGATACGCAGTATTTT. It specifies CASSKGLAGLRDTQYF.

There are many counts of this clonotype. The chain carries TRBV6-1 and TRBJ2-3, with 7 bases lining up with TRBD2. The length of the CDR3 is 15 residues. V was pared by 1 base and J by 1 base, with 2 bases of the junction left unmatched. The germline V gene has CDR1 MNHNS and CDR2 SASEGT. The CDR3 coding sequence is TGTGCCAGCAGTGAAGAGGCGGGAGGCACAGATACGCAGTATTTT. Its protein product is CASSEEAGGTDTQYF.

In this sample, this clonotype turned up many times. The J gene is TRBJ2-1, the V gene TRBV7-3; 9 bases match TRBD2. Germline V CDR1 and CDR2: SGHTA, FQGTGA. J was trimmed by 5 bases and V by 3 bases; bases with no gene match: 8. The CDR3 runs 16 residues. The CDR3 DNA is TGTGCCAGCAGCTTGTGGGGGGGGACTAGCCACAATGAGCAGTTCTTC. Its protein product is CASSLWGGTSHNEQFF.

Note on this clonotype: This may come from a read error, since a much larger clone is one base off. This chain uses TRBV3-1 with TRBJ2-7, with 8 bases lining up with TRBD2. CDR3 size: 13 residues. Trimming cost V 11 bases and J 0 bases; bases outside gene matches: 6. Germline V gene lookup returns CDR1 LGHDT and CDR2 YNNKEL (reference sequence). The CDR3 region is CAASRGGSYEQYF. CDR3 nucleotides: TGTGCCGCCTCACGGGGGGGCTCCTACGAGCAGTACTTC.

This clonotype has a handful of counts. The chain joins TRBV4-1 to TRBJ1-2, with unresolved D. The germline V and J ends were trimmed by 0 bases and 5 bases, with 10 bases remaining between them. This CDR3 is 14 amino acids long. The germline V gene has CDR1 MGHRA and CDR2 YSYEKL. The CDR3 sequence: CASSQDERQYGYTF. The CDR3 nucleotides read TGCGCCAGCAGCCAAGATGAACGGCAGTATGGCTACACCTTC.

As concerns this clonotype: Just one base apart from a much larger clone, this may be a read error. The chain joins TRBV5-1 to TRBJ2-7; TRBD2 matches 10 bases. The trim removed 4 bases at V and 7 bases at J, leaving 11 bases unmatched. Germline V CDR1 and CDR2: SGHRS, YFSETQ. CDR3 length: 15 residues. Here the CDR3 DNA reads TGCGCCAGCAGCATGGGGACTAGCGTGAGTTGGGAGCAGTACTTC. This codes for CASSMGTSVSWEQYF. Combining the CDR3 with reference TRBV5-1 and TRBJ2-7 gives the whole variable domain KAGVTQTPRYLIKTRGQQVTLSCSPISGHRSVSWYQQTPGQGLQFLFEYFSETQRNKGNFPGRFSGRQFSNSRSEMNVSTLELGDSALYLCASSMGTSVSWEQYFGPGTRLTVT.